This record concerns one T cell receptor beta chain sequence. The antigen is undetermined. Mismatch with germline at one junction end may stem from a read error. The data were obtained in a study of blood T cells in healthy people across ages. General study points: Bulk PBMC profiling left naive and antigen-experienced comparisons inconclusive.

Primed by a sample-barcoded 5' primer and a J-beta primer mix, a second PCR proceeded for 7 to 11 cycles. Researchers report that a template-switch adaptor with 12 random nucleotides tagged each cDNA molecule. CDR3-containing paired-end reads numbered at least 3 million in each sample. TCRdb re-called the 5' RACE reads with MiXCR, one entry per CDR3 protein. The sample records hundreds of thousands of distinct CDR3 sequences, over 20% being singletons. This CDR3 region has 13 residues. Per the germline V gene, CDR1 is SQVTM and CDR2 is ANQGSEA. Isolated PBMCs totaled at least 6 million in each sample.

The clonotype originates from a man between 65 and 85 years old in good health. Sequenced material: blood. This chain links TRBV29-1 with TRBJ2-2, with D perhaps being TRBD1 or TRBD2 (5 bases each). The CDR3 loop is CSVLAGNTGEPFF. The CDR3 nucleotides read TGCAGCGTTCTAGCAGGGAACACCGGGGAGCCGTTTTTT.